This TCR beta chain was sequenced for a study of blood T cells in healthy people across ages. This CDR3 is built from 14 residues. Germline CDR1 is MNHEY and CDR2 is SVGEGT. Losses at the gene ends were 0 bases for V and 5 bases for J; bases not matched to a gene: 2. In terms of origin and age, donors were healthy Caucasian individuals from Russia aged about 6 to 90. Study-level points and caveats: Per-million-T-cell TCR beta diversity fell roughly linearly with age.

This clonotype was observed many times. Its antigen is not known. PCR was performed a second time for about 7 to 12 cycles using a sample-barcoded 5' primer and a J-beta primer mix. TCRdb re-derived calls from the 5' RACE reads in MiXCR, one entry per CDR3 protein. The data show hundreds of thousands of distinct CDR3 sequences, more than 25% seen once. The clonotype was recovered from a woman aged 80 or older in good health. V usage is TRBV6-2 or TRBV6-3 and J usage is TRBJ2-5; TRBD2 agrees at 8 bases. The sequencing sample was made of blood. The CDR3: CASSYSPSGETQYF. As DNA, the CDR3 is TGTGCCAGCAGTTACTCGCCTAGCGGGGAGACCCAGTACTTC.